The clone carrying this TCR beta chain showed up just a few times. For amplifying TCRs, the PCR ran for approximately 18 cycles with Phusion, which was used together with a constant-region primer and the adapter on the V primers. It was by in vitro transcription that isolated mRNA was amplified. MiXCR, applied by TCRdb to the reads, yields one record per CDR3 protein. This sample carries under 60,000 distinct CDR3 sequences, around 34% of them seen once, and the ten largest clones take approximately 8%. The data derive from a study of low-dose radiotherapy and immunotherapy resistance in tumors. Overall study: Starting cycle 1 day 1, oral aspirin 300 mg was given daily for four cycles.

Time point here: after trial treatment. The treatment here: LDRT plus nivolumab, ipilimumab, low-dose cyclophosphamide and aspirin (RACIN trial). The CDR3 covers 13 residues. Trimming cost V 2 bases and J 6 bases; bases outside gene matches: 1. Germline V gene sequence: CDR1 MDHEN, CDR2 SYDVKM. The J gene is TRBJ2-1, the V gene TRBV28, with 7 bases identical to TRBD1. The receptor was derived from a male donor with rectosigmoid adenocarcinoma. The material was PBMCs, obtained after low-dose radiotherapy plus immunotherapy. The CDR3 spells CASSLTGANEQFF. The CDR3 DNA reads as TGTGCCAGCAGTTTAACAGGGGCCAATGAGCAGTTCTTC.